This T cell receptor beta chain was sequenced in a study of regulatory T cells in long-lasting Graves disease. As for the study in general: Patients with new Graves' disease had used antithyroid drugs below 3 months.

In germline, CDR1 is KGHDR, CDR2 SFDVKD. Between the trimmed V and J ends, which lost 5 bases and 7 bases, there was a span of 11 bases. The CDR3 covers 12 residues. About this clonotype itself: Its antigen remains unknown. Just one base apart from a much larger clone, this may be a read error.

Building the TCR beta libraries relied on iRepertoire HTBI primers, and CDR3 regions underwent Arm-PCR. A single record per CDR3 protein comes from TCRdb applying MiXCR to the multiplex PCR reads. The sample includes roughly 560,000 distinct CDR3 sequences, approximately 16% of them seen just once. Specified time point: newly diagnosed GD, antithyroid drugs for less than 3 months. RNA extracted from PBMCs served as the sequencing template. A blood draw put roughly 10 milliliters of peripheral blood into EDTA tubes. The study, taken as a whole, reports: Persistent Graves' patients showed less TCR diversity than newly diagnosed patients showed.

Separately, the same data were catalogued under a study of T cells in Graves' hyperthyroidism and ophthalmopathy. That publication notes: The model predicted ophthalmopathy a median roughly 6.3 months before onset.

The clonotype originates from a woman aged 40 to 65 with Graves disease. This chain links TRBV24-1 with TRBJ2-7, with D tentatively TRBD1 (6 bases). The sample was peripheral blood mononuclear cells (PBMCs), taken at new diagnosis, from a patient treated with antithyroid drugs. This CDR3 is CATSAGDNEQYF. In nucleotides, the CDR3 is TGTGCCACCAGTGCAGGGGACAATGAGCAGTACTTC.